This T cell receptor (beta chain) derives from a study of naive and memory T cell subsets. Both TRBC1 and TRBC2 were covered by a beta constant-region primer of two equimolar oligonucleotides. Nested alpha and beta constant-region primers with the SP2 primer drove four PCR rounds on ligated cDNA. Ligation attached a single-stranded oligonucleotide with a 12-nucleotide UMI and the SP2 primer to the cDNA 3' end. Via MiXCR, TCRdb re-called the UMI-ligation and nested PCR reads, giving one row per CDR3 protein. The sample holds around 110,000 distinct CDR3 sequences, roughly 32% seen once. This clonotype has more than one count but fewer than ten. Antigen: not known. The CDR3 length is 16 residues. The germline CDR1 and CDR2 sequences are DFQATT and SNEGSKA (reference sequence). Unmatched junction bases numbered 13, after V lost 3 bases and J lost 5 bases. Whole-study findings and limits: Naive and memory repertoire findings lacked a ground truth for validation. RNA-based TCR counts may shift with T cell activation and differentiation. Over 95% of naive TCR sequences appeared only once after error correction, unlike memory subsets.

The receptor was derived from a human donor in good health. This chain joins TRBV20-1 and TRBJ1-2; 9 bases map to TRBD1. The sample consisted of central memory CD4+ T cells from blood. CDR3 sequence: CSASAYGTGTRYGYTF. In nucleotides, the CDR3 is TGCAGTGCTAGTGCCTACGGGACAGGGACACGATATGGCTACACCTTC.